The clone carrying this T cell receptor beta chain was detected only once. Its antigen remains unknown. TCRdb's table, derived via immunoSEQ multiplex PCR, lists solely in-frame clones and lacks some. The repertoire holds roughly 120,000 clones, roughly 85% seen once, with around 4.4% in the top ten. The sample is drawn from a study of T cell responses to AZD1222 COVID-19 vaccine. Whole-study findings and limits: With dominance at 160-218 and 743-854, vaccine-associated CD4 TCRs spanned spike. Researchers took repertoire samples only after the peak T cell response had come. Receipt of two AZD1222 doses was followed by a rise in Spike-specific TCR breadth and depth. Donors in the cohort were predominantly white British and more often female, and clonal diversity was possibly underestimated.

CDR1 is SNHLY, CDR2 FYNNEI, per germline. The CDR3 spans 14 residues. The germline V and J ends were trimmed by 5 bases and 5 bases, with 15 bases remaining between them. The chain employs TRBV2 and TRBJ2-5, with a tentative D call TRBD1 (5 bases). The receptor's source is an adult who received the AZD1222 COVID-19 vaccine. Specimen: peripheral blood, collected 28 days after the second AZD1222 dose. CDR3 DNA sequence: TGTGCCAGCAGTCCCCCCAGGGCGTGGGAGACCCAGTACTTC. As protein: CASSPPRAWETQYF. Full variable domain (missing parts from reference TRBV2 and TRBJ2-5): EPEVTQTPSHQVTQMGQEVILRCVPISNHLYFYWYRQILGQKVEFLVSFYNNEISEKSEIFDDQFSVERPDGSNFTLKIRSTKLEDSAMYFCASSPPRAWETQYFGPGTRLLVL.